Listed below are T cell receptor beta chains from one sample, sequenced in a study of cytomegalovirus exposure and HLA in healthy donors. Here immunoSEQ multiplex PCR was the method, and the copy in TCRdb shows in-frame clones only, minus some. This table has roughly 100,000 clones, less than 80% appearing once. The sample consisted of PBMCs. All receptors come from a man aged 60 to 69 in good health and CMV-seronegative. Each CDR3 is given with its conserved first and last residue. The D gene is left open where the match is weak. The size of a clone is reported for some rows only, either as once, few or many, or as a class for expanded clones.

CDR3	DNA	size	D	J	V
CASSPKAGSSRGQFF	TGCGCCAGCAGTCCTAAGGCAGGATCCTCCAGGGGGCAGTTCTTC	-	-	TRBJ2-1	TRBV4-1
CASRYGQGGNYGYTF	TGTGCCAGCCGATACGGACAGGGCGGTAACTATGGCTACACCTTC	-	TRBD1	TRBJ1-2	TRBV2
CASKQGSGNTIYF	TGTGCCAGCAAACAGGGGTCTGGAAACACCATATATTTT	few	TRBD1	TRBJ1-3	TRBV2
CASSLRTVGNTIYF	TGTGCCAGCAGTTTGCGGACAGTCGGAAACACCATATATTTT	-	-	TRBJ1-3	TRBV28
CASSLVGRSTEAFF	TGTGCCAGCAGCTTGGTAGGGAGGAGCACTGAAGCTTTCTTT	few	-	TRBJ1-1	TRBV5-5
CASSYSSRGQFF	TGTGCCAGCAGTTACTCCAGCAGGGGGCAGTTCTTC	-	-	TRBJ2-1	TRBV6-5
CASSGHRGVVNEKLFF	TGTGCCAGCAGTGGACACCGGGGGGTTGTTAATGAAAAACTGTTTTTT	-	-	TRBJ1-4	TRBV25-1
CASSLGQGRSFPYEQYF	TGTGCCAGCAGCTTAGGACAGGGTAGGTCTTTTCCCTACGAGCAGTACTTC	-	TRBD1	TRBJ2-7	TRBV7-9
CAWSVGLSSGANVLTF	TGTGCCTGGAGTGTTGGTCTTAGCTCTGGGGCCAACGTCCTGACTTTC	-	-	TRBJ2-6	TRBV30
CASSQVFSGGADTQYF	TGTGCCAGCAGCCAAGTCTTTAGCGGGGGGGCAGATACGCAGTATTTT	-	TRBD2	TRBJ2-3	TRBV4-2
CASTPSLRGTSGANVLTF	TGTGCCAGCACCCCAAGCTTAAGGGGGACCTCTGGGGCCAACGTCCTGACTTTC	-	-	TRBJ2-6	TRBV2
CASSRGTAEAFF	TGTGCCAGCTCCAGGGGGACAGCGGAAGCTTTCTTT	-	TRBD1	TRBJ1-1	TRBV6-5
CASSLDREKSPLHF	TGTGCCAGCTCACTCGACAGAGAGAAATCACCCCTCCACTTT	-	-	TRBJ1-6	TRBV18
CASSETGSADTEAFF	TGTGCCAGCAGCGAGACAGGGTCCGCCGACACTGAAGCTTTCTTT	-	TRBD1	TRBJ1-1	TRBV6-5
CASSSLGTGDGYTF	TGTGCCAGCAGTTCCCTCGGGACAGGGGATGGCTACACCTTC	-	TRBD1	TRBJ1-2	TRBV28
CAISDREHTEAFF	TGTGCCATCAGTGACAGGGAACACACTGAAGCTTTCTTT	-	-	TRBJ1-1	TRBV10-3
CASSQASGGRTDTQYF	TGTGCCAGCAGCCAGGCAAGCGGGGGGCGCACAGATACGCAGTATTTT	-	TRBD2	TRBJ2-3	TRBV4-2
CASSQEDRGGDTEAFF	TGCGCCAGCAGCCAAGAAGACAGGGGGGGGGACACTGAAGCTTTCTTT	-	TRBD1	TRBJ1-1	TRBV4-3
CASRLAGGGTYEQYF	TGTGCCAGTCGACTAGCGGGGGGGGGAACTTACGAGCAGTACTTC	-	TRBD2	TRBJ2-7	TRBV2
CASSLRLAGAPRETQYF	TGCGCCAGCAGCTTGAGACTAGCGGGGGCCCCGAGGGAGACCCAGTACTTC	-	TRBD2	TRBJ2-5	TRBV5-1
CASSSEGGGETQYF	TGTGCCAGCAGCTCAGAAGGTGGAGGGGAGACCCAGTACTTC	-	-	TRBJ2-5	TRBV11-1
CASGSQGISPLHF	TGTGCCAGCGGTTCCCAGGGAATCTCACCCCTCCACTTT	-	-	TRBJ1-6	TRBV7-2
CASTDRVVYGYTF	TGTGCCAGCACCGACAGGGTCGTATATGGCTACACCTTC	few	TRBD1	TRBJ1-2	TRBV6-6
CASAPQGQGSSNEQFF	TGTGCCAGCGCACCCCAAGGACAGGGTTCTAGCAATGAGCAGTTCTTC	-	TRBD1	TRBJ2-1	TRBV6-4
CASSPPSAGVLNTEAFF	TGTGCCAGCAGCCCACCCTCCGCCGGGGTCTTGAACACTGAAGCTTTCTTT	-	-	TRBJ1-1	TRBV11-2
CASRVGGEETQYF	TGTGCCAGCAGGGTGGGGGGGGAAGAGACCCAGTACTTC	-	TRBD2	TRBJ2-5	TRBV6-5
CASSEGNREGETQYF	TGTGCCAGCAGCGAAGGGAACAGGGAAGGCGAGACCCAGTACTTC	-	-	TRBJ2-5	TRBV2
CSVPEADNQYF	TGCAGCGTTCCAGAGGCGGACAATCAGTACTTC	few	-	TRBJ2-4	TRBV29-1
CAHSQESGANVLTF	TGTGCCCACTCACAGGAGTCTGGGGCCAACGTCCTGACTTTC	-	-	TRBJ2-6	TRBV10-3
CSGRTGAYGYTF	TGCAGCGGGAGGACAGGCGCCTATGGCTACACCTTC	-	TRBD1	TRBJ1-2	TRBV29-1
CAISPDDRAGDTQYF	TGTGCCATCAGTCCAGATGACAGGGCGGGAGATACGCAGTATTTT	-	TRBD1	TRBJ2-3	TRBV10-3
CASSQDHRNTDTQYF	TGCGCCAGCAGCCAAGATCACAGGAACACAGATACGCAGTATTTT	-	-	TRBJ2-3	TRBV4-1
CATSRDKGISGQQQETQYF	TGTGCCACCAGCAGAGATAAAGGAATATCGGGACAGCAACAAGAGACCCAGTACTTC	-	TRBD1	TRBJ2-5	TRBV15
CASGPLGGTYNEQFF	TGTGCTAGTGGTCCTCTGGGGGGAACCTACAATGAGCAGTTCTTC	-	-	TRBJ2-1	TRBV12-5
CASSFPANNSPLHF	TGTGCCAGCAGCTTCCCAGCGAATAATTCACCCCTCCACTTT	-	-	TRBJ1-6	TRBV7-2
CASSLTGGGLESGANVLTF	TGTGCCAGCAGCCTTACAGGGGGAGGGCTCGAGTCTGGGGCCAACGTCCTGACTTTC	-	-	TRBJ2-6	TRBV28
CASSSSPGSSYEQYF	TGTGCCAGCAGCTCTAGCCCGGGGTCCTCCTACGAGCAGTACTTC	-	-	TRBJ2-7	TRBV7-3
CASSFGTGPGYTF	TGTGCCAGCAGCTTCGGGACAGGGCCCGGCTACACCTTC	-	TRBD1	TRBJ1-2	TRBV7-2
CASSYLGLAGYNEQFF	TGTGCCAGCAGTTACTTGGGACTAGCGGGGTACAATGAGCAGTTCTTC	few	TRBD2	TRBJ2-1	TRBV6-5
CASTETSTRVRGYTF	TGTGCCAGCACCGAAACCTCTACCCGAGTACGTGGCTACACCTTC	-	-	TRBJ1-2	TRBV6-5
CASSLGAQSNIQYF	TGTGCCAGCAGCTTAGGGGCACAGTCGAACATTCAGTACTTC	-	-	TRBJ2-4	TRBV7-2
CASSQDRGQGVNEQFF	TGCGCCAGCAGCCAAGATCGTGGACAGGGGGTGAATGAGCAGTTCTTC	once	TRBD1	TRBJ2-1	TRBV4-1
CASSGPGGGELFF	TGTGCCAGTAGTGGCCCCGGGGGCGGGGAGCTGTTTTTT	-	-	TRBJ2-2	TRBV19